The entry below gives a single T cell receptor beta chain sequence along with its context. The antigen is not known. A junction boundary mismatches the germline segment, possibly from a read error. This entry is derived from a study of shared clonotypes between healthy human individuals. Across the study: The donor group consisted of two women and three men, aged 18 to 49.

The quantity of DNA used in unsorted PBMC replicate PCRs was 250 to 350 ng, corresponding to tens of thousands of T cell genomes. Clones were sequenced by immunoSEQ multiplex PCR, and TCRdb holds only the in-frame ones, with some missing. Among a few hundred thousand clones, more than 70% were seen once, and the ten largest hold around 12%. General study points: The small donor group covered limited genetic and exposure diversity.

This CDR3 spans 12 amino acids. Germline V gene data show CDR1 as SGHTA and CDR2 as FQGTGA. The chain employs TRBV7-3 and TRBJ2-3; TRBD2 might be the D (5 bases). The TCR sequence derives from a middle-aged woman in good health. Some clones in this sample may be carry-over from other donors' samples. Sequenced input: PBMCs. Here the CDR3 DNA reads TGTGCCAGCAGCTTAGGGAGCAGATACGCAGTATTT. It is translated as CASSLGSRYAVF. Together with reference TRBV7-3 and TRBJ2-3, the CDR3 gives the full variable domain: GAGVSQTPSNKVTEKGKYVELRCDPISGHTALYWYRQSLGQGPEFLIYFQGTGAADDSGLPNDRFFAVRPEGSVSTLKIQRTERGDSAVYLCASSLGSRYAVFGPGTRLTVL.